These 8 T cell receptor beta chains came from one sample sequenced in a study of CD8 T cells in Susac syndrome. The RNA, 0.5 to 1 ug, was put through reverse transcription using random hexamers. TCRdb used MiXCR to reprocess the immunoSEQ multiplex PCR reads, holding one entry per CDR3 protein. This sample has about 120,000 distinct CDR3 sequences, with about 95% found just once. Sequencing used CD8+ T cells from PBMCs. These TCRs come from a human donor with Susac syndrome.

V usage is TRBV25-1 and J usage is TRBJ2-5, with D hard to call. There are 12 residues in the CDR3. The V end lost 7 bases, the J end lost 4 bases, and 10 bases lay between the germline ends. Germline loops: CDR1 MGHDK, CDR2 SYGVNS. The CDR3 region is CASTDRRETQYF. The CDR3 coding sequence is TGTGCCAGCACCGATCGGCGAGAGACCCAGTACTTC.

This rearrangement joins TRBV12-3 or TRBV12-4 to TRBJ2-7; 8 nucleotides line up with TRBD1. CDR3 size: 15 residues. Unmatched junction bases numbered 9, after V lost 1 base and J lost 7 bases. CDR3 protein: CASSLGWTGIGEQYF. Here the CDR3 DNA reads TGTGCCAGCAGTTTAGGATGGACAGGGATCGGGGAGCAGTACTTC.

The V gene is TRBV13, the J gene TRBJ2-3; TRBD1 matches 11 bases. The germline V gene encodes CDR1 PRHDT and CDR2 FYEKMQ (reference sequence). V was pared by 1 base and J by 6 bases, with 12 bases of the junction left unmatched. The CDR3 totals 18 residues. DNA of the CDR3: TGTGCCAGCAGCTTAGCAATCAACCGGGACAGGGGGGGGGATACGCAGTATTTT. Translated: CASSLAINRDRGGDTQYF.

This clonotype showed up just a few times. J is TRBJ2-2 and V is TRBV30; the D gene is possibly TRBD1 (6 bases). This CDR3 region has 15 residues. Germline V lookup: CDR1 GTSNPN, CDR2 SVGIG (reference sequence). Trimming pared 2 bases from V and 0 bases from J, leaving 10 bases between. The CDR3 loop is CAWSPGHANTGELFF. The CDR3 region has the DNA TGTGCCTGGAGTCCGGGACATGCGAACACCGGGGAGCTGTTTTTT.

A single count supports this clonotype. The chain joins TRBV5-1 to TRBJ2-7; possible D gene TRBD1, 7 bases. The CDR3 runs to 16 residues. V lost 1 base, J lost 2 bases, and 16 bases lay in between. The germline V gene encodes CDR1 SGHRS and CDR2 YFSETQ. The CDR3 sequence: CASSLRAQGGAYEQYF. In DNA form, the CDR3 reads TGCGCCAGCAGCTTGAGGGCCCAGGGGGGAGCCTACGAGCAGTACTTC.

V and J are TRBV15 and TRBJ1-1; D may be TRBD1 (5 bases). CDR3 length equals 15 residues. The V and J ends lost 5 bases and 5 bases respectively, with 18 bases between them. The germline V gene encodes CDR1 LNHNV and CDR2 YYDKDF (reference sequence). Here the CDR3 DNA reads TGTGCCACCAGCGGGGGGGAGGGCTCGAGGACTGAAGCTTTCTTT. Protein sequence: CATSGGEGSRTEAFF. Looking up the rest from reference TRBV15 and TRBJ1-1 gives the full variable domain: DAMVIQNPRYQVTQFGKPVTLSCSQTLNHNVMYWYQQKSSQAPKLLFHYYDKDFNNEADTPDNFQSRRPNTSFCFLDIRSPGLGDTAMYLCATSGGEGSRTEAFFGQGTRLTVV.

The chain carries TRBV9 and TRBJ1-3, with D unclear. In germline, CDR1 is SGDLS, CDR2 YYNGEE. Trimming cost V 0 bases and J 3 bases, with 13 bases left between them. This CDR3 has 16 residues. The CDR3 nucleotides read TGTGCCAGCAGCGTAGCAGGCAGTACGAGTGGAAACACCATATATTTT. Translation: CASSVAGSTSGNTIYF.

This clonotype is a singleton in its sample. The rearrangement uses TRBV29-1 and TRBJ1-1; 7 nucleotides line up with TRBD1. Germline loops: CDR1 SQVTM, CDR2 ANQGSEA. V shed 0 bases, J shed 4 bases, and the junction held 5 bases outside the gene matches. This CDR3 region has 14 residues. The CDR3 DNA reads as TGCAGCGTTGAAGACAGGGGGGAGGTCACTGAAGCTTTCTTT. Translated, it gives CSVEDRGEVTEAFF.